There are a few counts of the clone carrying this T cell receptor beta chain. Its antigen is as yet unknown. Survey-level resolution applied to immunoSEQ assay v3.0. Sequencing used immunoSEQ multiplex PCR; TCRdb keeps in-frame clones, though not all of them. The table shows 21,000 or so clones, with just under 85% occurring only once. The data belong to a study of long-term antiretroviral therapy in people with HIV. Findings and caveats of the study: Across all time points, the repertoire was dominated by clones that expanded before ART. Relative to transplant donor controls, diversity remained lower despite increasing after ART.

Before they underwent DNA extraction, samples held about 1-10 million cryopreserved PBMC. This CDR3 spans 13 amino acids. V trimming: 5 bases; J trimming: 3 bases; junction bases outside the gene matches: 4. Germline V lookup: CDR1 SGHNT, CDR2 YYREEE (reference sequence). The TCR was taken from a young man with HIV. V gene TRBV5-4 combines with J gene TRBJ2-5; 7 nucleotides agree with TRBD1. The starting material was unsorted PBMCs, obtained 0.5 years after starting antiretroviral therapy. The CDR3 coding sequence is TGTGCCAGCAGTCCAGGGACAGAAGAGACCCAGTACTTC. Its protein product is CASSPGTEETQYF.